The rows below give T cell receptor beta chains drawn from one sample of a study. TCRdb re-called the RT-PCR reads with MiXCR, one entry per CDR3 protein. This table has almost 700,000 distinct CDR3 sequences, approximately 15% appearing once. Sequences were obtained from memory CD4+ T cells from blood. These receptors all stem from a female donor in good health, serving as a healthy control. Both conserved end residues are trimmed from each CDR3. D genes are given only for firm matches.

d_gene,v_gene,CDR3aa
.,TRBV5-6,ASSPAGIDGNEQF
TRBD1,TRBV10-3,AIRRDSYEKLF
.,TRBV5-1,ASSLGLSGDQPQH
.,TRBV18,ASSPPRALRPEAF
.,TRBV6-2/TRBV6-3,ASINRDSYEQY
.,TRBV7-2,ASSFRGYETQY
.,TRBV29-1,SVEGSTNTEAF
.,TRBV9,ASSPEPGPLH
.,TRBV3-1,ASSPPGRVTEAF
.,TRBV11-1,ASSDQYTEAF
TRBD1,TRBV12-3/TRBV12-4,ASRRGQEIYNSPLH
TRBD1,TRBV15,ATSRGGQGARNSPLH
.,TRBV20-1,SALPRVQGETQY
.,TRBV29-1,SAGSVGWDGYT
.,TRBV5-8,ASSALKGLEETQY
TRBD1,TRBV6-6,ASRPQGDNGYT
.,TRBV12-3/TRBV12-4,ASGRSQETQY